These 24 T cell receptor beta chains came from one sample sequenced in a study of T cells expressing NK-cell markers. Reprocessing the 5' RACE reads, TCRdb reports a single entry for every CDR3 protein and omits DNA. Its clone listing holds around 470,000 distinct CDR3 sequences. Sequencing was performed on blood T cells: a sorted CD56 or NKG2C T cell subset, CD4+ or CD8+ T cells, or bulk PBMC T cells (not recorded which). All receptors come from a woman aged 50 to 60 in good health.

The rearrangement uses TRBV5-1 and TRBJ1-1; TCRdb lists TRBD1, though no DNA is available to test this call. Germline CDR1 reads SGHRS; CDR2 reads YFSETQ. The CDR3 runs 12 residues. The CDR3 sequence: CASSTPHNEAFF.

The chain combines TRBV20-1 with TRBJ2-1; TCRdb indicates TRBD1, and absent DNA this call remains unverified. Germline assignment: CDR1 DFQATT and CDR2 SNEGSKA (reference sequence). The CDR3 has 11 amino acids. The CDR3 is CSMQGNNEQFF.

The chain uses TRBV7-9 and TRBJ2-3; TCRdb indicates TRBD2, and absent DNA this call remains unverified. There are 16 residues in the CDR3. The V gene's germline CDR1 is SEHNR and CDR2 FQNEAQ (reference sequence). The CDR3 reads CASSLSSSRGTDTQYF.

The gene calls are TRBV6-5 and TRBJ1-5; TCRdb's assignment of TRBD1 cannot be checked, as there is no DNA. CDR1 is MNHEY and CDR2 is SVGAGI in the germline V gene. The CDR3 is 14 residues long. The CDR3 loop is CASSGTGGDQPQHF.

This chain connects TRBV28 to TRBJ2-2; no DNA is available, so the TRBD1 call from TCRdb remains unchecked. Germline loops: CDR1 MDHEN, CDR2 SYDVKM. There are 15 residues in the CDR3. CDR3: CASSKPGPNTGELFF.

The chain employs TRBV5-1 and TRBJ1-1. The germline gives CDR1 SGHRS, CDR2 YFSETQ. The CDR3 spans 12 residues. This chain's CDR3 is CASSLLGFEAFF.

The chain couples TRBV12-3 or TRBV12-4 to TRBJ1-5. The CDR3 sequence is 12 residues long. The CDR3 reads CASRIQVGPQHF.

This chain joins TRBV3-1 and TRBJ2-1; the D gene TCRdb calls, TRBD2, cannot be checked with no DNA. This CDR3 spans 17 amino acids. CDR1 and CDR2 (germline): LGHDT, YNNKEL (reference sequence). CDR3 sequence reads: CASSHPPGLAVYNEQFF.

V gene TRBV4-1 combines with J gene TRBJ2-1; there is no DNA to check the TCRdb D call of TRBD1. Germline V gene lookup returns CDR1 MGHRA and CDR2 YSYEKL. This CDR3 has 14 amino acids. The CDR3 region is CASSTPPGVNEQFF.

The chain is built from TRBV4-2 and TRBJ2-7; as DNA is missing, the TRBD1 call by TCRdb cannot be tested. Germline assignment: CDR1 LGHNA and CDR2 YNFKEQ. This CDR3 comprises 14 residues. The CDR3 reads CASSQGDREYEQYF.

V is TRBV6-1 and J is TRBJ2-4; there is no DNA to check the TCRdb D call of TRBD2. The CDR3 covers 17 residues. Germline V gene data show CDR1 as MNHNS and CDR2 as SASEGT. Here the CDR3 reads CASSEISSGRTKNIQYF.

The CDR3: CASSLVPGGGYTF. The rearrangement joins TRBV5-1 to TRBJ1-2. Germline assignment: CDR1 SGHRS and CDR2 YFSETQ. The CDR3 is 13 amino acids.

This chain joins TRBV20-1 and TRBJ2-1. CDR3 length: 13 amino acids. Germline V gives CDR1 DFQATT, CDR2 SNEGSKA (reference sequence). The CDR3: CSAPDRTGNEQFF.

J is TRBJ2-2 and V is TRBV20-1. This CDR3 has 12 amino acids. From germline, CDR1 is DFQATT and CDR2 SNEGSKA (reference sequence). The CDR3 is CSAGQVSGELFF.

The chain carries TRBV11-2 and TRBJ2-1; absent DNA, TCRdb's TRBD1 call cannot be checked. The CDR3 length is 16 residues. Germline V gives CDR1 SGHAT, CDR2 FQNNGV. The CDR3 loop reads CASSSLGAGSLNEQFF.

V gene TRBV24-1 combines with J gene TRBJ1-5; TCRdb picks TRBD1, but there is no DNA to check that call. This CDR3 has 16 amino acids. Germline-derived CDR1 and CDR2 are KGHDR and SFDVKD. The CDR3 spells CATSGMTGGSNQPQHF.

The CDR3 reads CASGAGQATEAFF. The V and J genes are TRBV10-2 and TRBJ1-1; TCRdb proposes TRBD1, but this gene call is untestable without DNA. The germline gives CDR1 WSHSY, CDR2 SAAADI. The CDR3 has 13 amino acids.

This chain uses TRBV6-5 with TRBJ2-5; TCRdb outputs TRBD1, but without DNA this stays unchecked. This CDR3 is 14 amino acids long. Per the germline V gene, CDR1 is MNHEY and CDR2 is SVGAGI. CDR3 amino acids: CASSYQDRVETQYF.

This rearrangement joins TRBV24-1 to TRBJ1-2; the TCRdb call, TRBD1, lacks DNA for checking. This CDR3 spans 16 amino acids. CDR1 and CDR2 (germline): KGHDR, SFDVKD. The CDR3 protein is CATSAGRELANYGYTF.

This chain connects TRBV10-3 to TRBJ1-1; TCRdb indicates TRBD1, and absent DNA this call remains unverified. The CDR3 extends over 15 amino acids. Germline assignment: CDR1 ENHRY and CDR2 SYGVKD. The CDR3 sequence: CAIRGAGTVNTEAFF.

V is TRBV28 and J is TRBJ2-1; TCRdb gives TRBD2 as the D gene, but with no DNA this cannot be confirmed. This CDR3 has 12 amino acids. CDR1 is MDHEN, CDR2 SYDVKM, per germline. CDR3 residues: CASSWEYNEQFF. Full variable domain (missing parts from reference TRBV28 and TRBJ2-1): DVKVTQSSRYLVKRTGEKVFLECVQDMDHENMFWYRQDPGLGLRLIYFSYDVKMKEKGDIPEGYSVSREKKERFSLILESASTNQTSMYLCASSWEYNEQFFGPGTRLTVL.

The chain carries TRBV5-1 and TRBJ1-1; absent DNA, TCRdb's TRBD1 call cannot be checked. The CDR3 runs to 16 residues. Looked up from germline, CDR1 is SGHRS and CDR2 is YFSETQ. The CDR3 spells CASSLTGPIGNTEAFF.

The V and J genes are TRBV5-5 and TRBJ1-3. Per germline, CDR1 SGHKS and CDR2 YYEKEE (reference sequence). The CDR3 sequence is 14 residues long. CDR3 loop: CASSLSLSRNTIYF.

The rearrangement links TRBV5-4 to TRBJ1-2; TCRdb gives TRBD1 as the D gene, but with no DNA this cannot be confirmed. Looked up from germline, CDR1 is SGHNT and CDR2 is YYREEE (reference sequence). CDR3 length: 13 amino acids. CDR3: CASSSPLSTGYTF.